These 14 T cell receptor beta chains share one sample of origin, sequenced in a study of blood T cells in healthy people across ages (dated by TCRdb to the mid-2010s). Library method: 5' RACE. The reads were generated on an Illumina HiSeq 2500. A second PCR of about 7 to 12 cycles was run with a J-beta primer mix and a sample-barcoded 5' primer. TCRdb itself trimmed the public reads at Q25 with fastp, ran MiXCR and retained productive beta chains. Each entry merges the rows of one CDR3 protein and shows their most common DNA and genes. This sample gives around 1,700,000 distinct CDR3 sequences in total; 28% of them show up just once. 7% to 9% of the sample lies in the top ten. Sequenced material: blood. These receptors all come from a woman aged 25 to 39 in good health.

This chain uses TRBV2 with TRBJ1-1; the D is unclear. Trimming stripped 10 bases from V and 6 bases from J, with 18 bases between. Germline V gives CDR1 SNHLY, CDR2 FYNNEI. CDR3 length: 13 amino acids. DNA of the CDR3: TGTGCCACCTCTACATTTAAGTTGTCTGAAGCTTTCTTT. Translating gives CATSTFKLSEAFF.

The chain is built from TRBV30 and TRBJ1-1; tentative D call: TRBD1 (5 bases). V was pared by 2 bases and J by 3 bases, with 10 bases between. The V gene's germline CDR1 is GTSNPN and CDR2 SVGIG (reference sequence). CDR3 length: 13 amino acids. As DNA, the CDR3 is TGTGCCTGGAGTCCCTCAGGGTACACTGAAGCTTTCTTT. Translated, it gives CAWSPSGYTEAFF.

This clonotype was seen a handful of times. The V and J genes are TRBV6-2 or TRBV6-3 and TRBJ2-5, with 9 bases lining up with TRBD2. This CDR3 contains 18 residues. Germline loops: CDR1 MNHEY, CDR2 SVGEGT. The trim removed 0 bases at V and 11 bases at J, leaving 19 bases unmatched. CDR3 sequence: CASSYSKRTGLASNEQYF. DNA for the CDR3: TGTGCCAGCAGTTACTCTAAAAGGACGGGACTAGCAAGCAATGAGCAGTACTTC.

This clonotype was seen at least ten times. V and J are TRBV7-9 and TRBJ2-5; 10 bases match TRBD2. The length of the CDR3 is 16 residues. Germline lookup yields CDR1 SEHNR and CDR2 FQNEAQ (reference sequence). The junction had 3 bases not matched to a gene; V was cut back by 0 bases and J by 2 bases. The CDR3 is CASSLALAGVQETQYF. The CDR3 DNA reads as TGTGCCAGCAGCTTAGCCCTAGCGGGAGTGCAAGAGACCCAGTACTTC.

V is TRBV4-1 and J is TRBJ1-1; D might be TRBD1 (6 bases). Germline V gene sequence: CDR1 MGHRA, CDR2 YSYEKL. The CDR3 length is 14 residues. With 4 bases removed from V and 10 bases from J, the gap between germline ends came to 19 bases. The CDR3 sequence is CASSLDNVRGRAFF. CDR3 DNA sequence: TGCGCCAGCAGCCTGGATAATGTCAGGGGAAGAGCTTTCTTT.

This clonotype was seen many times. V is TRBV27 and J is TRBJ2-7, with 8 bases that match TRBD1. Trimming took 5 bases from V and 6 from J; bases not matched to a gene: 9. Germline lookup yields CDR1 MNHEY and CDR2 SMNVEV (reference sequence). The CDR3 extends over 14 amino acids. CDR3 sequence reads: CASSPPGQGSEQYF. Here the CDR3 DNA reads TGTGCCAGCAGTCCCCCCGGACAGGGAAGCGAGCAGTACTTC.

The sample holds one count of this clonotype. The chain combines TRBV7-8 with TRBJ1-5, with 7 nucleotides matching TRBD1. After removal of 5 bases from V and 5 bases from J, the junction contained 6 bases not matched to a gene. The CDR3 is 14 residues long. The V gene's germline CDR1 is SGHVS and CDR2 FQNEAQ. DNA for the CDR3: TGTGCCAGCAGCCCACTGACAGGGTATCAGCCCCAGCATTTT. It specifies CASSPLTGYQPQHF.

This clonotype was observed a few times. This chain uses TRBV7-4 with TRBJ1-1; D unresolved. V was cut by 5 bases and J by 6 bases, with 13 bases left in between. CDR3 length equals 13 residues. Germline V CDR1 and CDR2: SGHVT, SQSDAQ. This chain's CDR3 is CASSLKSRAEAFF. In DNA form, the CDR3 reads TGTGCCAGCAGCCTTAAATCCCGCGCTGAAGCTTTCTTT. Based on the CDR3 plus reference TRBV7-4 and TRBJ1-1, the full variable domain is GAGVSQSPRYKVAKRGRDVALRCDSISGHVTLYWYRQTLGQGSEVLTYSQSDAQRDKSGRPSGRFSAERPERSVSTLKIQRTEQGDSAVYLCASSLKSRAEAFFGQGTRLTVV.

The DNA for the CDR3 is TGTGCCAGCAGCTTGCCCGGCTCCTCCTATGGCTACACCTTC. Translated, it gives CASSLPGSSYGYTF. This chain links TRBV5-4 with TRBJ1-2, with D hard to call. Germline V gives CDR1 SGHNT, CDR2 YYREEE (reference sequence). CDR3 length: 14 residues. Trimming removed 1 base at V and 4 bases at J, with 11 bases between.

This clonotype turned up a few times. V is TRBV24-1 and J is TRBJ2-5; TRBD1 matches at 8 bases. The CDR3 is 11 residues long. Per germline, CDR1 KGHDR and CDR2 SFDVKD. V was clipped by 8 bases and J by 11 bases; unmatched bases: 6. The CDR3 DNA follows: TGTGCCACCACCCAGACAGGGGAGCAGTACTTC. Translating gives CATTQTGEQYF.

V and J are TRBV6-1 and TRBJ1-6; TRBD1 aligns across 8 bases. The CDR3 totals 15 residues. Trimming took 2 bases from V and 13 from J; bases not matched to a gene: 10. Germline V lookup: CDR1 MNHNS, CDR2 SASEGT. The CDR3 spells CASSELGGRGRPLHF. In nucleotides, the CDR3 is TGTGCCAGCAGTGAACTTGGGGGCAGGGGGCGGCCCCTCCACTTT.

This clonotype was detected many times. The J gene is TRBJ2-7, the V gene TRBV20-1, with TRBD2 identical over 8 bases. With 6 bases clipped from V and 0 bases from J, the junction kept 16 bases outside the gene matches. The germline CDR1 and CDR2 sequences are DFQATT and SNEGSKA (reference sequence). The length of the CDR3 is 17 residues. CDR3 DNA: TGCAGTGCCCCGTGGCTAGCGGGTCTGGGGGCCTCCTACGAGCAGTACTTC. Its translation: CSAPWLAGLGASYEQYF.

The chain carries TRBV6-4 and TRBJ2-2, with 8 nucleotides matching TRBD2. The germline V gene has CDR1 MRHNA and CDR2 SNTAGT. J lost 6 bases, V lost 3 bases, and 9 bases had no gene match. The CDR3 totals 16 residues. This CDR3 reads CASSEEVAGTAGELFF. DNA of the CDR3: TGTGCCAGCAGTGAGGAGGTAGCGGGAACGGCCGGGGAGCTGTTTTTT.

A few counts support this clonotype. The genes are TRBV20-1 and TRBJ2-5, with unresolved D. This CDR3 has 12 amino acids. The V gene lost 3 bases and the J gene lost 1 base, with 6 bases spanning the gap. CDR1 is DFQATT, CDR2 SNEGSKA, per germline (reference sequence). The DNA for the CDR3 is TGCAGTGCTAGGTTGCCCCAAGAGACCCAGTACTTC. This sequence encodes CSARLPQETQYF.